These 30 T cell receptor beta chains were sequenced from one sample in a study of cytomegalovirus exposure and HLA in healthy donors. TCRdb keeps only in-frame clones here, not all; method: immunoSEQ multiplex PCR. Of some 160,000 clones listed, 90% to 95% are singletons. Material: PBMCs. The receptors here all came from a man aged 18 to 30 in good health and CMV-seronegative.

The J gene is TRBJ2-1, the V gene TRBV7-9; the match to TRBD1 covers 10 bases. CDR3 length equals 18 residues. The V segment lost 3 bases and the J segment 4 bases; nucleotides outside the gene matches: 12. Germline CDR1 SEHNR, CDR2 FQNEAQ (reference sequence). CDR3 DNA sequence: TGTGCCAGCAGCTTCGTAAGGACAGGGGGTCTGGTGTACAATGAGCAGTTCTTC. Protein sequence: CASSFVRTGGLVYNEQFF.

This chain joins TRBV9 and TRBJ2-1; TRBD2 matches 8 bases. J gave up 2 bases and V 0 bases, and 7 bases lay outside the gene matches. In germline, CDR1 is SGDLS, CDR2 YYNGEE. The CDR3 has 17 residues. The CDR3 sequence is CASSVEWGGGTYNEQFF. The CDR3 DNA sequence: TGTGCCAGCAGCGTAGAGTGGGGCGGGGGGACCTACAATGAGCAGTTCTTC. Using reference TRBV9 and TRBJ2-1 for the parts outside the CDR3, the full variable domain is DSGVTQTPKHLITATGQRVTLRCSPRSGDLSVYWYQQSLDQGLQFLIQYYNGEERAKGNILERFSAQQFPDLHSELNLSSLELGDSALYFCASSVEWGGGTYNEQFFGPGTRLTVL.

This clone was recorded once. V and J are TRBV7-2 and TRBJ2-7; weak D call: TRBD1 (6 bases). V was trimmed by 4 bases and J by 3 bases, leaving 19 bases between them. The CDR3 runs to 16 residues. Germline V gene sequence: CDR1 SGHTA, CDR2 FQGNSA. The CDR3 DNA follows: TGTGCCAGCAGCTCTGAGGGGGTTCTGGGCCTCTACGAGCAGTACGTC. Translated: CASSSEGVLGLYEQYV.

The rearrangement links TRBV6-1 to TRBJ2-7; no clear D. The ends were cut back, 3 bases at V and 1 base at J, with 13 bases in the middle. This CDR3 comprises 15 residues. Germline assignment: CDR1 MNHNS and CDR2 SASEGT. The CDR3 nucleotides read TGTGCCAGCAGTGATCGAACGGAGCCTTCCTACGAGCAGTACTTC. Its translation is CASSDRTEPSYEQYF.

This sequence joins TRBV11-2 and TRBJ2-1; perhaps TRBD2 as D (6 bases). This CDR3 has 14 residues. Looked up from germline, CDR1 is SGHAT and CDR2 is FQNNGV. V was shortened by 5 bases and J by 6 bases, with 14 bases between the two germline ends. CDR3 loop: CASSVLRDFNEQFF. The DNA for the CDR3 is TGTGCCAGCAGCGTACTGCGGGATTTCAATGAGCAGTTCTTC.

The CDR3 sequence: CASSPDSGYEQYF. DNA of the CDR3: TGCGCCAGCAGCCCAGATTCAGGGTACGAGCAGTACTTC. The rearrangement joins TRBV4-1 to TRBJ2-7, with a tentative D call TRBD1 (5 bases). There are 13 residues in the CDR3. Trimming removed 4 bases at V and 4 bases at J, with 11 bases between. Germline CDR1 reads MGHRA; CDR2 reads YSYEKL.

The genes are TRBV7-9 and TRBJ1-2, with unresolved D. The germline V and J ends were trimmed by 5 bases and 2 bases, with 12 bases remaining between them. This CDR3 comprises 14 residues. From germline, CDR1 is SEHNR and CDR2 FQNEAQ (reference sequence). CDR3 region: CASSAVGLNYGYTF. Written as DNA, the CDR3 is TGTGCCAGCAGCGCAGTTGGCTTAAACTATGGCTACACCTTC.

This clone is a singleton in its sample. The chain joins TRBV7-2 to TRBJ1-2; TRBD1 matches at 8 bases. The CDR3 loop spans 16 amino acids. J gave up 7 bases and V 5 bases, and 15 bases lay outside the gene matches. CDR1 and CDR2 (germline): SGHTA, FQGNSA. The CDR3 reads CASSLDGTDRVFGYTF. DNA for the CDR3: TGTGCCAGCAGCCTCGATGGAACGGACAGGGTTTTTGGCTACACCTTC.

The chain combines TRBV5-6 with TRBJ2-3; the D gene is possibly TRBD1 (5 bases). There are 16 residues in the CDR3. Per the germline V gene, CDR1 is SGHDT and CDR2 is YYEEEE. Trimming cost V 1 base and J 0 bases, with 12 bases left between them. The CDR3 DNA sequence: TGTGCCAGCAGCTTGTTTCCTCGACAGAGCACAGATACGCAGTATTTT. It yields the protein CASSLFPRQSTDTQYF.

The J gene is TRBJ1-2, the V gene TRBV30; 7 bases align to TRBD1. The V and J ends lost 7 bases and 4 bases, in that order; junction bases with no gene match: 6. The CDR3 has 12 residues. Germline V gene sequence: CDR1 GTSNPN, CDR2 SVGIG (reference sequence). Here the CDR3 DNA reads TGTGCCTTAGGGGGCTCCTTCTATGGCTACACCTTC. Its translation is CALGGSFYGYTF.

CDR3 protein: CASSVVGTGVVGTEAFF. CDR3 bases: TGTGCCAGCAGCGTAGTGGGGACAGGGGTCGTGGGCACTGAAGCTTTCTTT. J is TRBJ1-1 and V is TRBV9; TRBD1 matches 10 bases. V trimming: 0 bases; J trimming: 4 bases; junction bases outside the gene matches: 9. CDR3 length: 17 amino acids. CDR1 and CDR2 from the germline V gene are SGDLS and YYNGEE.

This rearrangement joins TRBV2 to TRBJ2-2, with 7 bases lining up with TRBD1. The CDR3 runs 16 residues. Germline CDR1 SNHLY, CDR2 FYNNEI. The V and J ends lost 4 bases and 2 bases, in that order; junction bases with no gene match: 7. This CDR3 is CASSAWGTANTGELFF. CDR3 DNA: TGTGCCAGCAGTGCCTGGGGGACAGCAAACACCGGGGAGCTGTTTTTT.

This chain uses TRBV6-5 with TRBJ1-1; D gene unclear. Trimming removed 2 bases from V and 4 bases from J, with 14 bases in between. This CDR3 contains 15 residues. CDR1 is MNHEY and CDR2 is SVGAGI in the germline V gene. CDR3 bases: TGTGCCAGCAGTTACCCGAGGTCCTCGGGCACTGAAGCTTTCTTT. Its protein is CASSYPRSSGTEAFF.

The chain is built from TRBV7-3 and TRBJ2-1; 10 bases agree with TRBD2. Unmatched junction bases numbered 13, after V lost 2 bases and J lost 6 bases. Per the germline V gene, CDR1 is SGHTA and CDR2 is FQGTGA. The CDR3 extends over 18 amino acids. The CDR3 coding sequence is TGTGCCAGCAGCTTAGAGGGGCTTGTAGCGGGGGGAGGCAATGAGCAGTTCTTC. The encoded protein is CASSLEGLVAGGGNEQFF.

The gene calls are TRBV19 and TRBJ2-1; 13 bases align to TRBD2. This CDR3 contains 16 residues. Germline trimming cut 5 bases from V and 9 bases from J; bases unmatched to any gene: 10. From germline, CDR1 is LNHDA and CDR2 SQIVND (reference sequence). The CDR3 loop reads CASSADGLAGVAEQFF. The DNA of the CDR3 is TGTGCCAGTAGTGCCGATGGACTAGCGGGAGTTGCTGAGCAGTTCTTC.

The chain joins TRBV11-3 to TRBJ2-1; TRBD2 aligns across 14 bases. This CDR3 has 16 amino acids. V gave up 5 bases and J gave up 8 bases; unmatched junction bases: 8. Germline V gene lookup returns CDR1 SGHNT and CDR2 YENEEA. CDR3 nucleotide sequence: TGTGCCAGCAGCAAAAGACTAGCGGGAGGGCCTTATGAGCAGTTCTTC. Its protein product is CASSKRLAGGPYEQFF.

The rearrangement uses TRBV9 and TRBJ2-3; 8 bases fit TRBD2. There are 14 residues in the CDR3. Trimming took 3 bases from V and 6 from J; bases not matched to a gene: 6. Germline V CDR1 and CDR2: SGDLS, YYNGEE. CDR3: CASSDGTSWDTQYF. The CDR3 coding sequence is TGTGCCAGCAGCGACGGGACTAGTTGGGATACGCAGTATTTT.

For the CDR3, the DNA is TGTGCCAGCAGTGAGGGGAGGACAGGGGTCCAGCCCCAGCATTTT. Translated: CASSEGRTGVQPQHF. V is TRBV2 and J is TRBJ1-5, with 9 bases matching TRBD1. This CDR3 spans 15 amino acids. V lost 3 bases, J lost 7 bases, and 7 bases stayed unmatched. Germline V gives CDR1 SNHLY, CDR2 FYNNEI.

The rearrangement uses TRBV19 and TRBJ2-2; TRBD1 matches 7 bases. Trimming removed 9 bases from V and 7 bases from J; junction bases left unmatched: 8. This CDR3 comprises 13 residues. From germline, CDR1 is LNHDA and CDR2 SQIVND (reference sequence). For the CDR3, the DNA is TGTGCCAGCGAGACAGGGTGGGTCGGGGAGCTGTTTTTT. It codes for CASETGWVGELFF.

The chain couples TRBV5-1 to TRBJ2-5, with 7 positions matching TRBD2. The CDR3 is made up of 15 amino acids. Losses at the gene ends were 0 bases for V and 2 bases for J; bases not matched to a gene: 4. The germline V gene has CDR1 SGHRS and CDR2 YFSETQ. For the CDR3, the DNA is TGCGCCAGCAGCTTGGGGTCTAGCGGACAAGAGACCCAGTACTTC. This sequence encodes CASSLGSSGQETQYF.

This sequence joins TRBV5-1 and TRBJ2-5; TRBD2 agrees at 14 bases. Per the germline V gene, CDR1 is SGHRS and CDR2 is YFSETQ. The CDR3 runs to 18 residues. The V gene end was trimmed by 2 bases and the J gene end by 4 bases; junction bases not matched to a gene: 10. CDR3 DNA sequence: TGCGCCAGCAGCTTAGTGAGACTAGCGGGAGGGCCGGTAGAGACCCAGTACTTC. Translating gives CASSLVRLAGGPVETQYF. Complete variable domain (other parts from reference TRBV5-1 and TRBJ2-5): KAGVTQTPRYLIKTRGQQVTLSCSPISGHRSVSWYQQTPGQGLQFLFEYFSETQRNKGNFPGRFSGRQFSNSRSEMNVSTLELGDSALYLCASSLVRLAGGPVETQYFGPGTRLLVL.

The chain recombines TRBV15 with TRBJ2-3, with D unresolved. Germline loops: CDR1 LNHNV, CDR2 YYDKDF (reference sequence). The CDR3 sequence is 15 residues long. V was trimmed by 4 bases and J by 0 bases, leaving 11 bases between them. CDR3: CATSKTKSSTDTQYF. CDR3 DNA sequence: TGTGCCACCAGCAAGACAAAATCTAGCACAGATACGCAGTATTTT.

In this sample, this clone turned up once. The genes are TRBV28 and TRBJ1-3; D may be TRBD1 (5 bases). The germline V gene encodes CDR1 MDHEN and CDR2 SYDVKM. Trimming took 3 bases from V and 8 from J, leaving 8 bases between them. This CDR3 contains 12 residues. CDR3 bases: TGTGCCAGCAGTTTCAGCAGGGACACCATATATTTT. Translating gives CASSFSRDTIYF.

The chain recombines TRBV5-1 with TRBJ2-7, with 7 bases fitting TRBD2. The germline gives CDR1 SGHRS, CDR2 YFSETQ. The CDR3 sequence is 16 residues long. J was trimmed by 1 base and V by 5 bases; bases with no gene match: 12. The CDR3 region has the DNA TGCGCCAGCAGTCCGGGACTACGTCCCCATTCCTACGAGCAGTACTTC. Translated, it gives CASSPGLRPHSYEQYF.

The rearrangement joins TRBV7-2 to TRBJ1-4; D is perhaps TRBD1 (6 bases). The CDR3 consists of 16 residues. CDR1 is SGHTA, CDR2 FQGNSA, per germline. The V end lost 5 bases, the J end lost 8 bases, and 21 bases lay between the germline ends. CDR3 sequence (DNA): TGTGCCAGCAGCGCCCCATTTGGGGGGGCGCGGGAAAAACTGTTTTTT. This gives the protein CASSAPFGGAREKLFF.

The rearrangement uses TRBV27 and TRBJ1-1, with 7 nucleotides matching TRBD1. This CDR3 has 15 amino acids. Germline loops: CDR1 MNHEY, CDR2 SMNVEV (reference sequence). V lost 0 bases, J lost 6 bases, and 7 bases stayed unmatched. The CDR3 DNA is TGTGCCAGCAGTTTATCGTTTGACAGGGCAGCTGAAGCTTTCTTT. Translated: CASSLSFDRAAEAFF.

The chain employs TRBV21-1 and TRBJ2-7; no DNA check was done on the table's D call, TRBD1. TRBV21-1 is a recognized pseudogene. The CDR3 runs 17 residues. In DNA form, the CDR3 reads TGTGCCAGCAGCAAAGCCGTGCGGGACAGACACCTCTACGAGCAGTACGTC. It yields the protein CASSKAVRDRHLYEQYV.

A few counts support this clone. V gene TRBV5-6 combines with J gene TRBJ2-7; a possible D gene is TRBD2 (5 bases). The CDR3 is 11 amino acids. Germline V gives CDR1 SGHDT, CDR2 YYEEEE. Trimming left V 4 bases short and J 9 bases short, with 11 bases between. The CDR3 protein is CASSREGRQYV. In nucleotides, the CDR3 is TGTGCCAGCAGCAGAGAGGGTCGGCAGTACGTC.

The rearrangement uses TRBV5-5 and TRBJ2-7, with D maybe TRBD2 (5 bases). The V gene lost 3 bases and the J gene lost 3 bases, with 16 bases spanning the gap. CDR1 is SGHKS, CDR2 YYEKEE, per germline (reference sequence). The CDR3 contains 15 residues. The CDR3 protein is CASSSPRDIDYEQYV. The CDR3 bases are TGTGCCAGCAGCTCCCCCCGGGATATAGACTACGAGCAGTACGTC.

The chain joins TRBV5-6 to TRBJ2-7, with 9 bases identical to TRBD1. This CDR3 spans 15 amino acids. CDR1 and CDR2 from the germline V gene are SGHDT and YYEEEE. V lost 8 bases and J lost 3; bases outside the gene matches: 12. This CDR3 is CASRPRDRVIYEQYF. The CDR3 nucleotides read TGTGCCAGTCGCCCCCGGGACAGGGTAATCTACGAGCAGTACTTC.